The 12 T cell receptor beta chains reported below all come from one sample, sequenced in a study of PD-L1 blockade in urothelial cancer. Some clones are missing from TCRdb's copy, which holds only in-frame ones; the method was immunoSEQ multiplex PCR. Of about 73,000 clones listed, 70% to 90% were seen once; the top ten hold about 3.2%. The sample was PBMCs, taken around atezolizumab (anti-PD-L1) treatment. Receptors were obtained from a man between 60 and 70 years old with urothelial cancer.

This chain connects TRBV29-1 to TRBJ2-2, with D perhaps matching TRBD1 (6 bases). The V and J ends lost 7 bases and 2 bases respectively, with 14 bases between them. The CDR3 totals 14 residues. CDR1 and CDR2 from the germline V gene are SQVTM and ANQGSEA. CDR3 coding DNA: TGCAGCGCTTCAGGGGTTTTAAACACCGGGGAGCTGTTTTTT. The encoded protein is CSASGVLNTGELFF.

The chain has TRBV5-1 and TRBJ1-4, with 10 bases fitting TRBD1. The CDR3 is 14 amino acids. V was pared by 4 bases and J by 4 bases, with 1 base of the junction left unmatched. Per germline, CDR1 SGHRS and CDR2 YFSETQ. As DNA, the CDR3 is TGCGCCAGCAGCAGGACAGGGGGTAATGAAAAACTGTTTTTT. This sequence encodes CASSRTGGNEKLFF.

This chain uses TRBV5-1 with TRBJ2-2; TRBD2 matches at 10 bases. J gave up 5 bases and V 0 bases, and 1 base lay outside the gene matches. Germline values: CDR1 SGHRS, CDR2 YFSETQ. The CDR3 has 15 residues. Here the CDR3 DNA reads TGCGCCAGCAGCTTGGGTAGCGGGGGGACCGGGGAGCTGTTTTTT. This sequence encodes CASSLGSGGTGELFF.

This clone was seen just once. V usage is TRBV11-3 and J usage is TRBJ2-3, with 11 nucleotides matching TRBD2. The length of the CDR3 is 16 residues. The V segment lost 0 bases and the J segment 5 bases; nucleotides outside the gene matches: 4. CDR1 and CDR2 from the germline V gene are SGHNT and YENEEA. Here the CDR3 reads CASSLEPGTSGDTQYF. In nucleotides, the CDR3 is TGTGCCAGCAGCTTAGAACCCGGGACTAGCGGAGATACGCAGTATTTT.

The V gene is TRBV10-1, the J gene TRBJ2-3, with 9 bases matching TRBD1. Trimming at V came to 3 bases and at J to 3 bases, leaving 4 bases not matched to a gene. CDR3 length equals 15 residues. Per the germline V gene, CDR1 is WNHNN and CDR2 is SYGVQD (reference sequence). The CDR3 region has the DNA TGCGCCAGCAGTGATACAGGGGGCAAAACAGATACGCAGTATTTT. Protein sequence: CASSDTGGKTDTQYF.

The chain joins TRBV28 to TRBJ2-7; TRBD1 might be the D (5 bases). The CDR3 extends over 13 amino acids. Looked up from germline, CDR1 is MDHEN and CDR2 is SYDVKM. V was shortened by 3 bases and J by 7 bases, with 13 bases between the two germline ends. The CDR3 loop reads CASSFVGAEEQYF. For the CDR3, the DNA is TGTGCCAGCAGTTTCGTAGGGGCGGAAGAGCAGTACTTC.

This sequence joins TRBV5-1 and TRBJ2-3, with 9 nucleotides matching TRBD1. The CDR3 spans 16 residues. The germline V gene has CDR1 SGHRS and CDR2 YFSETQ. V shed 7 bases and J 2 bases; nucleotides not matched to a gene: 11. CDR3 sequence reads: CASGQTGGTATDTQYF. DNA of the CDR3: TGCGCCAGCGGGCAGACAGGGGGTACGGCCACAGATACGCAGTATTTT.

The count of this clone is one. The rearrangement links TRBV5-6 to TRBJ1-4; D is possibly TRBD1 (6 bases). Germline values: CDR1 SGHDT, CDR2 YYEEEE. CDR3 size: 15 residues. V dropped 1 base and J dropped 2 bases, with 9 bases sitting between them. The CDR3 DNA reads TGTGCCAGCAGCTTGAGGGGGTTGACTAATGAAAAACTGTTTTTT. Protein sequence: CASSLRGLTNEKLFF.

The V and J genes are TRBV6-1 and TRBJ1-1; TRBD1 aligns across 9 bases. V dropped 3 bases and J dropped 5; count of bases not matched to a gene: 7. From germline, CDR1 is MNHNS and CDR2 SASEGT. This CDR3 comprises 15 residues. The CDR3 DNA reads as TGTGCCAGCAGTGATATACAGGGGGCTCGGACTGAAGCTTTCTTT. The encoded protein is CASSDIQGARTEAFF.

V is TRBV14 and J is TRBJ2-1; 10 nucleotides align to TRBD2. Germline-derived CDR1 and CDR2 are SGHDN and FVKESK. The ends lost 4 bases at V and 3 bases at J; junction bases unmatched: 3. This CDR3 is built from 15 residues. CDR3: CASSPTSGNYNEQFF. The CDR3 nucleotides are TGTGCCAGCAGCCCTACTAGCGGGAACTACAATGAGCAGTTCTTC.

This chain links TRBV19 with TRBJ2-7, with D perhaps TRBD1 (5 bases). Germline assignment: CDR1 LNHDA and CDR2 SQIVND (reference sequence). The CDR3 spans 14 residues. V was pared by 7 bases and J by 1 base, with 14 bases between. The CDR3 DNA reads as TGTGCCAGTAAAGACAGTCCGGGTTCCTACGAGCAGTACTTC. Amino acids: CASKDSPGSYEQYF. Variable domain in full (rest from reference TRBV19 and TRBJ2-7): DGGITQSPKYLFRKEGQNVTLSCEQNLNHDAMYWYRQDPGQGLRLIYYSQIVNDFQKGDIAEGYSVSREKKESFPLTVTSAQKNPTAFYLCASKDSPGSYEQYFGPGTRLTVT.

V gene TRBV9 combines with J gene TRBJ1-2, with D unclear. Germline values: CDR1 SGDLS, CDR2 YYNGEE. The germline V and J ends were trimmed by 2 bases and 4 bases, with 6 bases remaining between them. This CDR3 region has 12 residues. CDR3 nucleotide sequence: TGTGCCAGCAGCGTTCTTTCCTATGGCTACACCTTC. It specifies CASSVLSYGYTF.